This T cell receptor beta chain was sequenced during a study of T cells in Graves' hyperthyroidism and ophthalmopathy. Background on the study: Any treatment followed the collection of peripheral blood at initial diagnosis.

This clonotype showed up many times. It was RNA transcripts that yielded the amplified TCR beta CDR3 regions. The primer set for the first-round RT-PCR of the TCR CDR3 was HTBI. TCRdb re-called the multiplex PCR reads with MiXCR, one entry per CDR3 protein. The sample lists 450,000 to 600,000 distinct CDR3 sequences, just under 20% occurring once. Reasons for excluding patients were uncontrolled infection, other autoimmune disease, pregnancy or lactation. The source of the PBMCs was over 8.5 ml of fresh peripheral blood. The germline gives CDR1 SGHRS, CDR2 YFSETQ. The CDR3 loop spans 16 amino acids. The V gene end was trimmed by 4 bases and the J gene end by 7 bases; junction bases not matched to a gene: 14.

The rearrangement uses TRBV5-1 and TRBJ2-3; 8 bases align to TRBD2. What was sequenced was blood. This TCR derives from a man in his forties with Graves' ophthalmopathy. CDR3 nucleotides: TGCGCCAGCAGCCCCCGGGGACTAGGGGCCCGTCATACGCAGTATTTT. It encodes CASSPRGLGARHTQYF.